The 14 T cell receptor beta chains below were found in one sample sequenced in a study of blood T cell repertoires in COVID-19. Generated by immunoSEQ multiplex PCR, the TCRdb table keeps only in-frame clones and is missing some. The table shows under 200,000 clones, with around three quarters occurring only once. Input material: peripheral blood. The receptors originated from a man between 60 and 75 years old with active or convalescent COVID-19.

The chain recombines TRBV24-1 with TRBJ2-7; 7 bases align to TRBD1. Germline trimming cut 3 bases from V and 2 bases from J; bases unmatched to any gene: 3. In germline, CDR1 is KGHDR, CDR2 SFDVKD. The length of the CDR3 is 14 residues. The CDR3 is CATSDPDRPYEQYF. DNA of the CDR3: TGTGCCACCAGTGATCCGGACAGGCCCTACGAGCAGTACTTC.

This clone was seen at least ten times. The chain joins TRBV19 to TRBJ2-7; D is perhaps TRBD1 (5 bases). CDR1 is LNHDA and CDR2 is SQIVND in the germline V gene (reference sequence). The germline V and J ends were trimmed by 5 bases and 0 bases, with 14 bases remaining between them. The CDR3 length is 15 residues. This CDR3 reads CASSEQALNSYEQYF. CDR3 nucleotide sequence: TGTGCCAGTAGTGAACAGGCGCTAAACTCCTACGAGCAGTACTTC.

The J gene is TRBJ2-1, the V gene TRBV5-1; 8 bases are shared with TRBD1. V lost 8 bases to trimming and J lost 0 bases; unmatched junction nucleotides: 10. Per germline, CDR1 SGHRS and CDR2 YFSETQ. This CDR3 region has 16 residues. The CDR3 DNA sequence: TGCGCCAGTTGTGAGAGAACAGGGGGCTCCTACAATGAGCAGTTCTTC. Protein: CASCERTGGSYNEQFF.

A remark on this clone: The sample contains more than one DNA sequence encoding this CDR3. The chain couples TRBV7-3 to TRBJ2-2; D is ambiguous. Germline CDR1 SGHTA, CDR2 FQGTGA. The CDR3 consists of 13 residues. V was pared by 5 bases and J by 1 base, with 5 bases between. The CDR3 loop is CASSLLNTGELFF. CDR3 DNA: TGTGCCAGCAGCCTACTGAACACCGGGGAGCTGTTTTTT.

There are a few counts of this clone. The chain has TRBV19 and TRBJ1-3; possibly TRBD1 for D (5 bases). There are 15 residues in the CDR3. Germline CDR1 LNHDA, CDR2 SQIVND (reference sequence). V lost 3 bases and J lost 4, with 13 bases in between. CDR3 bases: TGTGCCAGTAGTATCGGACAAACTACCGGAAACACCATATATTTT. This codes for CASSIGQTTGNTIYF.

The chain uses TRBV2 and TRBJ1-4; a weak D match, TRBD1 (5 bases). This CDR3 is 13 amino acids long. Trimming removed 8 bases at V and 7 bases at J, with 14 bases between. Germline-derived CDR1 and CDR2 are SNHLY and FYNNEI. The CDR3 region is CASGTERGEKLFF. The DNA of the CDR3 is TGTGCCAGCGGGACGGAGCGGGGTGAAAAACTGTTTTTT. The complete variable domain, with remaining parts taken from reference TRBV2 and TRBJ1-4, reads EPEVTQTPSHQVTQMGQEVILRCVPISNHLYFYWYRQILGQKVEFLVSFYNNEISEKSEIFDDQFSVERPDGSNFTLKIRSTKLEDSAMYFCASGTERGEKLFFGSGTQLSVL.

This clone showed up just once. The chain is built from TRBV12-3 or TRBV12-4 and TRBJ2-3; 9 bases are shared with TRBD1. CDR3 size: 13 residues. V shed 7 bases, J shed 6 bases, and the junction held 5 bases outside the gene matches. The CDR3 loop is CASTRDRVDTQYF. The CDR3 DNA follows: TGTGCCAGCACCCGGGACAGGGTGGATACGCAGTATTTT.

The chain combines TRBV9 with TRBJ1-3; a weak D match, TRBD1 (6 bases). The CDR3 runs 17 residues. Trimming removed 0 bases at V and 4 bases at J, with 17 bases between. The germline CDR1 and CDR2 sequences are SGDLS and YYNGEE. The CDR3, as DNA: TGTGCCAGCAGCGTAGGCACAGGGCCCGAACGAGGAAACACCATATATTTT. Translated, it gives CASSVGTGPERGNTIYF.

This sequence joins TRBV18 and TRBJ2-3; TRBD1 matches 8 bases. Germline loops: CDR1 KGHSH, CDR2 LQKENI. The CDR3 covers 15 residues. V gave up 5 bases and J gave up 3 bases; unmatched junction bases: 7. In nucleotides, the CDR3 is TGTGCCAGCTCAACCTCGACAGGGGTGACAGATACGCAGTATTTT. Translated, it gives CASSTSTGVTDTQYF.

This clone was counted a single time. V usage is TRBV9 and J usage is TRBJ2-3, with a tentative D call TRBD1 (6 bases). The V gene lost 0 bases and the J gene lost 0 bases, with 14 bases spanning the gap. CDR1 SGDLS and CDR2 YYNGEE come from the germline V gene. CDR3 length: 17 residues. The CDR3 DNA sequence: TGTGCCAGCAGCGTAGGACGCAGGGGTTTTAGCACAGATACGCAGTATTTT. Translation gives CASSVGRRGFSTDTQYF.

The gene calls are TRBV6-4 and TRBJ2-2, with D possibly TRBD1 on 6 matching bases. In germline, CDR1 is MRHNA, CDR2 SNTAGT. The V gene lost 3 bases and the J gene lost 5 bases, with 22 bases spanning the gap. CDR3 length: 18 residues. In nucleotides, the CDR3 is TGTGCCAGCAGTGAGCTTATCAAGGGACACCCGGGGACCGGGGAGCTGTTTTTT. It translates to CASSELIKGHPGTGELFF.

The genes are TRBV6-2 or TRBV6-3 and TRBJ2-5; 7 bases match TRBD2. V was pared by 1 base and J by 5 bases, with 4 bases of the junction left unmatched. The CDR3 is 14 residues long. Germline CDR1 reads MNHEY; CDR2 reads SVGEGT. CDR3 coding DNA: TGTGCCAGCAGTTACTATAGCGGGCGGGAGACCCAGTACTTC. It yields the protein CASSYYSGRETQYF.

V usage is TRBV18 and J usage is TRBJ2-7, with TRBD2 identical over 10 bases. The CDR3 has 15 amino acids. Trimming at V came to 5 bases and at J to 2 bases, leaving 6 bases not matched to a gene. Germline V gene data show CDR1 as KGHSH and CDR2 as LQKENI. In DNA form, the CDR3 reads TGTGCCAGCTCAGAGGACACTAGCGGGACCTACGAGCAGTACTTC. Its translation: CASSEDTSGTYEQYF. Using reference TRBV18 and TRBJ2-7 for the parts outside the CDR3, the full variable domain is NAGVMQNPRHLVRRRGQEARLRCSPMKGHSHVYWYRQLPEEGLKFMVYLQKENIIDESGMPKERFSAEFPKEGPSILRIQQVVRGDSAAYFCASSEDTSGTYEQYFGPGTRLTVT.

The gene calls are TRBV20-1 and TRBJ2-1; TRBD2 aligns across 8 bases. V was clipped by 8 bases and J by 8 bases; unmatched bases: 5. Germline values: CDR1 DFQATT, CDR2 SNEGSKA (reference sequence). The CDR3 length is 11 residues. CDR3 loop: CSPLAGHEQFF. CDR3 DNA: TGCAGTCCCCTAGCGGGCCATGAGCAGTTCTTC.